This T cell receptor (beta chain) was documented in a study of T cells after yellow fever vaccination. Study summary: Preparing low-cell-number fractions relied on SMART-Seq v4 Ultra Low Input.

Trimming took 1 base from V and 2 from J, leaving 9 bases between them. The CDR3 length is 15 residues. CDR1 and CDR2 (germline): LGHNA, YNFKEQ. This clonotype was counted ten times or more. Its antigen is still unknown. 5'RACE template switching added a universal primer site and UMIs to TCR cDNA. TCRdb processed the 5' RACE reads anew with MiXCR; each CDR3 protein has one entry. The sample records 100,000 to 150,000 distinct CDR3 sequences, roughly 6.7% being singletons. Study-level points and caveats: Clones that expanded after primary vaccination mostly reappeared after the booster (around 96% CD4, 88% CD8). Clonotypes found in both CD4 and CD8 compartments made up a small share.

The TCR comes from a man aged 18 to 30 who received the YFV17D yellow fever vaccine. The sequencing here drew on CD4+ T cells sorted from PBMCs, taken 10 to 11 days after the first yellow fever vaccination. The J gene is TRBJ1-3, the V gene TRBV4-2; D might be TRBD1 (5 bases). CDR3 in amino acids: CASSQGRQTGNTIYF. CDR3 sequence (DNA): TGTGCCAGCAGCCAAGGGAGACAGACTGGAAACACCATATATTTT.